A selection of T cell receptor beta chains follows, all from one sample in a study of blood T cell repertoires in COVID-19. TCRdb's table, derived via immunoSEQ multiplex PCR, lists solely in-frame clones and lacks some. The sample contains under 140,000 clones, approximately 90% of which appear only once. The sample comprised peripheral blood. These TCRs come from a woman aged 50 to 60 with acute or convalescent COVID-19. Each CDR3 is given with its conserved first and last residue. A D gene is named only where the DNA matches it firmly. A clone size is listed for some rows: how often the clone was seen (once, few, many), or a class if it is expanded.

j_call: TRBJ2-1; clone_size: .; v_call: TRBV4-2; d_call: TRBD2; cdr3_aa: CASSQGPGTSGFSSYNEQFF; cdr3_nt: TGTGCCAGCAGCCAAGGGCCAGGGACTAGCGGGTTCAGCTCCTACAATGAGCAGTTCTTC
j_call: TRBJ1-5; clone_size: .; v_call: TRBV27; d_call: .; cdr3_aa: CASSFMAGDNQPQHF; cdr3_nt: TGTGCCAGCAGTTTCATGGCGGGGGATAATCAGCCCCAGCATTTT
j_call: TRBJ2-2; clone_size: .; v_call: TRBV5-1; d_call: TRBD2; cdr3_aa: CANESGRGTGELFF; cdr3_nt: TGCGCCAACGAGAGCGGGAGAGGTACCGGGGAGCTGTTTTTT
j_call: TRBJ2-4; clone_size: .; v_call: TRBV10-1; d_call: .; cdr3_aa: CARSLPEGINIQYF; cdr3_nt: TGCGCCAGATCTCTCCCGGAGGGAATAAACATTCAGTACTTC
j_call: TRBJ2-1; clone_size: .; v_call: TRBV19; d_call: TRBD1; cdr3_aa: CASSKGGGGFSYNEQFF; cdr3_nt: TGTGCCAGTAGTAAAGGGGGCGGAGGTTTCTCCTACAATGAGCAGTTCTTC
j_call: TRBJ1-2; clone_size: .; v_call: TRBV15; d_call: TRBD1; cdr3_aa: CATSRDGTAYGYTF; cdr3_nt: TGTGCCACCAGCAGAGATGGGACAGCATATGGCTACACCTTC
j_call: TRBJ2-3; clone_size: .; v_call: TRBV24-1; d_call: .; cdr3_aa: CATSDLPGGTLATDTQYF; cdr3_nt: TGTGCCACCAGTGATTTGCCTGGGGGGACGCTAGCAACAGATACGCAGTATTTT
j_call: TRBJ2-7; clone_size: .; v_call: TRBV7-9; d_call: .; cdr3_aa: CASSKGQVYEQYF; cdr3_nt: TGTGCCAGCAGCAAGGGACAAGTCTACGAGCAGTACTTC
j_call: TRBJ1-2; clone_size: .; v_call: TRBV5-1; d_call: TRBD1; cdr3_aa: CASSPTGNYGYTF; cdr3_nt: TGCGCCAGCAGCCCGACAGGGAACTATGGCTACACCTTC
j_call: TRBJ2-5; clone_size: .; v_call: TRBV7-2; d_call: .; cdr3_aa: CASSSLVLETQYF; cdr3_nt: TGTGCCAGCAGCTCCCTAGTACTTGAGACCCAGTACTTC
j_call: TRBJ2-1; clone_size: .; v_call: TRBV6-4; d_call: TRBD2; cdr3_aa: CASSERGGYEQFF; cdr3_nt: TGTGCCAGCAGTGAACGGGGAGGGTATGAGCAGTTCTTC
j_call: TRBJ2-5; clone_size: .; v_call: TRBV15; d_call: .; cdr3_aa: CATSRDPSGQLDQYF; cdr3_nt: TGTGCCACCAGCAGAGACCCCTCGGGTCAGCTGGACCAGTACTTC
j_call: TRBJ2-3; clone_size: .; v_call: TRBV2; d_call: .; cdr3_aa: CASSVSVDTQYF; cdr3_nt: TGTGCCAGCAGTGTAAGCGTAGATACGCAGTATTTT
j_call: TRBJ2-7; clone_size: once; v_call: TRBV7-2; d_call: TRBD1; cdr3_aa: CASSLARTGNSYEQYF; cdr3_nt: TGTGCCAGCAGCTTAGCCAGGACAGGGAACTCCTACGAGCAGTACTTC
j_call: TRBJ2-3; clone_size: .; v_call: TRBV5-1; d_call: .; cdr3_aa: CASSLVGNTDTQYF; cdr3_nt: TGCGCCAGCAGCTTGGTCGGGAACACAGATACGCAGTATTTT
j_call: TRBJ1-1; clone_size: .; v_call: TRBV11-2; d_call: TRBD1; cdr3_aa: CASAGWKQGADTEAFF; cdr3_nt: TGTGCCAGCGCGGGTTGGAAGCAGGGGGCCGACACTGAAGCTTTCTTT
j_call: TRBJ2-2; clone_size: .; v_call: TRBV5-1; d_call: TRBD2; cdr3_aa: CASSPLAGANTGELFF; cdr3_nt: TGCGCCAGCAGCCCCTTAGCGGGAGCGAACACCGGGGAGCTGTTTTTT
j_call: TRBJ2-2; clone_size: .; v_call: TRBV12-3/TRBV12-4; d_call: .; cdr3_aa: CASSQGRTGELFF; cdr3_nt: TGTGCCAGCAGCCAGGGTCGTACCGGGGAGCTGTTTTTT
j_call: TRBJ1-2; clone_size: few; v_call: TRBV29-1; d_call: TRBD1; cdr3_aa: CSGGQGSSGYTF; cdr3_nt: TGCAGCGGCGGACAGGGGAGTAGTGGCTACACCTTC
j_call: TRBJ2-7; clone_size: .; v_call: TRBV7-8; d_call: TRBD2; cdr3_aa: CASSSLDAGTSGRMYEQYF; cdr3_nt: TGTGCCAGCAGCTCCCTTGATGCCGGGACTAGCGGGAGAATGTACGAGCAGTACTTC
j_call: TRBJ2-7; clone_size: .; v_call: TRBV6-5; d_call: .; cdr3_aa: CASSSPGHSTYEQYF; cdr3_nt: TGTGCCAGCAGTTCCCCGGGACACTCTACCTACGAGCAGTACTTC